This T cell receptor (beta chain) was identified during a study of cytomegalovirus exposure and HLA in healthy donors. PCR employed 60 Vbeta and 13 Jbeta primers. The repertoire was sequenced with immunoSEQ multiplex PCR; TCRdb's copy has only in-frame clones and lacks some. This sample has approximately 240,000 clones, with 70% to 80% found just once. The junction had 7 bases not matched to a gene; V was cut back by 4 bases and J by 0 bases. The CDR3 has 16 amino acids. Germline V CDR1 and CDR2: SGHTA, FQGNSA. The sequence was obtained from a woman between 55 and 75 years old in good health and CMV-seropositive. Sequencing used PBMCs. The chain couples TRBV7-2 to TRBJ2-3, with 7 bases matching TRBD2. The CDR3 DNA is TGTGCCAGCAGCTACCTGTGGGGGGGGAGCACAGATACGCAGTATTTT. Amino acid sequence: CASSYLWGGSTDTQYF.